A selection of T cell receptor beta chains follows, all from one sample in a study of T cell repertoires in cytomegalovirus infection. Each CDR3 protein gets one entry after TCRdb re-called the reads with MiXCR. The repertoire holds 450,000 to 550,000 distinct CDR3 sequences, 42% seen once, with about two fifths in the top ten. Their antigens remain unidentified. The sample in question was cultured PBMCs, obtained from culture after CMV antigen stimulation. The receptor source for this set is a human donor in good health (CMV status not recorded). Some clones in this sample may be carry-over from other donors' samples. Both conserved end residues are part of each CDR3. The D gene is left open where the match is weak. The size entry is marked missing in some rows and otherwise reads once, few, many or a size class.

j_call clone_size v_call d_call cdr3_aa cdr3_nt
TRBJ2-4 - TRBV11-2 TRBD1 CASSFLGQIIGEAKNIQYF TGTGCCAGCAGCTTCTTGGGACAGATAATAGGGGAGGCCAAAAACATTCAGTACTTC
TRBJ2-7 - TRBV6-9 TRBD1 CASEVDRGYSYEQYF TGTGCCAGCGAAGTCGACAGGGGGTATTCCTACGAGCAGTACTTC
TRBJ2-7 few TRBV4-1 - CASSQDEQPREQYF TGCGCCAGCAGCCAAGATGAGCAGCCACGGGAGCAGTACTTC
TRBJ1-2 - TRBV7-8 - CASSLGGAIPNYGYTF TGTGCCAGCAGCTTAGGTGGGGCCATCCCTAACTATGGCTACACCTTC
TRBJ1-6 - TRBV7-6 - CASSLDSRGHNSPLHF TGTGCCAGCAGCTTAGATTCCCGGGGGCATAATTCACCCCTCCACTTT
TRBJ2-5 few TRBV19 TRBD1 CASSSGQGDQETQYF TGTGCCAGTAGTTCCGGGCAGGGGGACCAAGAGACCCAGTACTTC
TRBJ1-2 few TRBV10-3 - CAISGGGRQGLGYTF TGTGCCATCAGTGGTGGTGGTAGGCAGGGCTTGGGCTACACCTTC
TRBJ2-1 few TRBV12-3/TRBV12-4 - CASSFSDEQFF TGTGCCAGCAGTTTTAGTGATGAGCAGTTCTTC
TRBJ1-4 few TRBV7-2 - CASSLRARDEKLFF TGTGCCAGCAGCTTAAGGGCGAGGGATGAAAAACTGTTTTTT
TRBJ2-3 few TRBV10-3 - CAISESASTDTQYF TGTGCCATCAGTGAGTCGGCCAGCACAGATACGCAGTATTTT
TRBJ1-3 - TRBV2 - CASSVLQYSGNTIYF TGTGCCAGCAGTGTTCTACAGTACTCTGGAAACACCATATATTTT
TRBJ1-2 - TRBV12-3/TRBV12-4 - CASSLGGVNYGYTF TGTGCCAGCAGTCTTGGCGGAGTTAACTATGGCTACACCTTC
TRBJ2-7 - TRBV7-6 TRBD2 CASSSWTSGQYEQYF TGTGCCAGCAGCTCTTGGACTAGCGGGCAATACGAGCAGTACTTC
TRBJ1-5 few TRBV7-6 - CASSLNVDQPQHF TGTGCCAGCAGCCTGAATGTGGATCAGCCCCAGCATTTT
TRBJ2-7 few TRBV7-7 TRBD1 CASSPGTGVFDEQYF TGTGCCAGCAGCCCTGGGACAGGGGTGTTCGACGAGCAGTACTTC
TRBJ2-3 - TRBV25-1 - CASSALRLGDTQYF TGTGCCAGCAGTGCCCTTCGACTTGGGGATACGCAGTATTTT
TRBJ2-3 - TRBV19 TRBD1 CASSHWGTATDTQYF TGTGCCAGTAGCCACTGGGGGACAGCGACAGATACGCAGTATTTT
TRBJ1-2 - TRBV28 TRBD1 CASRSQGTGAYGYTF TGTGCCAGCCGAAGCCAAGGGACAGGGGCATATGGCTACACCTTC
TRBJ2-5 - TRBV7-8 - CASSLPAETQYF TGTGCCAGCAGCTTGCCCGCAGAGACCCAGTACTTC
TRBJ2-3 - TRBV12-3/TRBV12-4 TRBD2 CASRGGGFTDTQYF TGTGCCAGCAGGGGCGGGGGGTTCACAGATACGCAGTATTTT
TRBJ1-2 - TRBV5-6 - CASSLVLNYGYTF TGTGCCAGCAGCTTGGTTCTCAACTATGGCTACACCTTC
TRBJ2-5 - TRBV20-1 - CSARLSQAETQYF TGCAGTGCTAGACTGTCTCAGGCAGAGACCCAGTACTTC
TRBJ2-1 - TRBV10-3 TRBD2 CAISALAGGPSEQFF TGTGCCATCAGTGCACTAGCGGGGGGGCCAAGTGAGCAGTTCTTC
TRBJ1-1 few TRBV12-5 - CASALHTEAFF TGTGCTAGTGCCCTACACACTGAAGCTTTCTTT
TRBJ1-1 - TRBV6-1 - CASSEGTRFEAFF TGTGCCAGCAGTGAAGGGACACGGTTTGAAGCTTTCTTT
TRBJ1-1 - TRBV7-2 - CASTPARRSLAFF TGTGCCAGCACCCCTGCCCGTCGATCCCTAGCTTTCTTT
TRBJ1-3 few TRBV4-3 - CASSQAMSGGAGNTIYF TGCGCCAGCAGCCAAGCAATGAGTGGGGGAGCTGGAAACACCATATATTTT
TRBJ2-5 - TRBV11-2 TRBD2 CASSPWLAGRETQYF TGTGCCAGCAGCCCCTGGCTAGCGGGAAGGGAGACCCAGTACTTC
TRBJ1-3 few TRBV11-2 - CASSPWGFSGNTIYF TGTGCCAGCAGCCCATGGGGGTTCTCTGGAAACACCATATATTTT
TRBJ2-3 many TRBV7-2 - CASSLKRLSDTQYF TGTGCCAGCAGCTTAAAGCGCTTGTCAGATACGCAGTATTTT
TRBJ2-5 - TRBV7-9 - CASSVGSLWDQYF TGTGCCAGCAGCGTAGGCAGCTTATGGGACCAGTACTTC
TRBJ2-5 - TRBV12-3/TRBV12-4 TRBD2 CASSLARGVRGKETQYF TGTGCCAGCAGTTTAGCGCGGGGGGTCCGGGGAAAAGAGACCCAGTACTTC
TRBJ2-1 few TRBV7-8 - CASSSSGWYNEQFF TGTGCCAGCAGCTCGTCTGGGTGGTACAATGAGCAGTTCTTC
TRBJ2-3 few TRBV19 - CASSASGFGTDTQYF TGTGCCAGTAGTGCCTCAGGGTTTGGCACAGATACGCAGTATTTT
TRBJ2-7 - TRBV28 - CASSLWDSGQYF TGTGCCAGCAGTTTGTGGGATTCTGGGCAGTACTTC
TRBJ1-1 few TRBV11-2 TRBD1 CASSKRGTGHTEAFF TGTGCCAGCAGCAAGAGGGGGACAGGCCATACTGAAGCTTTCTTT
TRBJ2-6 - TRBV11-2 - CASSLAAGYSGANVLTF TGTGCCAGCAGCTTAGCGGCCGGATACTCCGGGGCCAACGTCCTGACTTTC
TRBJ2-5 - TRBV30 TRBD2 CAWSTLAGGETQYF TGTGCCTGGAGTACCCTAGCGGGAGGGGAGACCCAGTACTTC
TRBJ2-1 few TRBV6-8 - CASTTTGTAPLFF TGTGCCAGCACTACTACGGGGACCGCCCCCCTGTTCTTC
TRBJ2-2 few TRBV7-6 TRBD2 CASSPNGLAGVVGELFF TGTGCCAGCAGCCCAAACGGACTAGCGGGAGTGGTCGGGGAGCTGTTTTTT
TRBJ2-2 few TRBV15 TRBD1 CATSGQGWNSGELFF TGTGCCACCAGCGGACAGGGGTGGAATAGCGGGGAGCTGTTTTTT
TRBJ2-7 - TRBV7-8 TRBD2 CASSEGLASEQYF TGTGCCAGCAGCGAAGGACTAGCGAGCGAGCAGTACTTC
TRBJ2-1 - TRBV7-2 - CASSLNFNEQFF TGTGCCAGCAGCTTAAACTTCAATGAGCAGTTCTTC
TRBJ2-1 - TRBV18 - CASSPGQPDSHNEQFF TGTGCCAGCTCACCGGGTCAGCCGGACAGCCACAATGAGCAGTTCTTC
TRBJ2-1 many TRBV7-2 - CASSWTSGANEQFF TGTGCCAGCAGCTGGACTTCCGGGGCGAATGAGCAGTTCTTC
TRBJ2-1 few TRBV19 TRBD1 CASSPGQGSSSYNEQFF TGTGCCAGTAGCCCCGGACAGGGGTCGAGCTCCTACAATGAGCAGTTCTTC
TRBJ2-2 few TRBV7-8 - CASTLGGNTGELFF TGTGCCAGCACCCTAGGGGGGAACACCGGGGAGCTGTTTTTT
TRBJ2-3 many TRBV7-2 TRBD2 CASSLRGGARDTQYF TGTGCCAGCAGCTTACGCGGGGGGGCCCGGGATACGCAGTATTTT
TRBJ2-1 once TRBV7-2 - CATSDSQRQWGGEQFF TGTGCCACCTCAGACTCGCAGAGGCAATGGGGTGGTGAGCAGTTCTTC
TRBJ2-2 - TRBV5-6 - CASSSNRAKTGELFF TGTGCCAGCAGCTCGAACAGGGCAAAGACCGGGGAGCTGTTTTTT
TRBJ2-4 many TRBV7-2 - CASSFRDSTLAKNIQYF TGTGCCAGCAGCTTCCGGGATAGCACACTAGCCAAAAACATTCAGTACTTC
TRBJ2-7 - TRBV6-1 TRBD2 CASRFSGSSNEQYF TGTGCCAGCCGTTTTAGCGGGAGTTCCAACGAGCAGTACTTC